The present entry profiles one T cell receptor (beta chain) with its context. What it binds is unknown. This specimen comes from a study of T cells in Graves' hyperthyroidism and ophthalmopathy. Diagnoses rested on clinical symptoms, serum thyroxine and TRAb, thyroid ultrasound and orbital computed tomography. Fresh peripheral blood, 7.5 to 10 ml of it, supplied the PBMCs. Study results and caveats: Most clonotypes that expanded in the thyroid above 0.001 also showed up in blood.

The junction had 5 bases not matched to a gene; V was cut back by 2 bases and J by 5 bases. This CDR3 has 15 amino acids. Germline V gives CDR1 SGHVS, CDR2 FNYEAQ. RNA transcripts provided the source from which TCR beta CDR3 regions were amplified. Using the HTBI primer set, a first-round RT-PCR was run on the TCR CDR3. TCRdb reprocessed the multiplex PCR reads via MiXCR and lists one record per CDR3 protein. The sample holds roughly 840,000 distinct CDR3 sequences, approximately 40% seen once. The receptor comes from a man younger than 35 with Graves' hyperthyroidism. The specimen was blood. The gene calls are TRBV7-6 and TRBJ2-7; TRBD1 aligns across 11 bases. The CDR3 coding sequence is TGTGCCAGCAGCTTATGGGGACAGGGGGTCCACGAGCAGTACTTC. Its translation: CASSLWGQGVHEQYF.